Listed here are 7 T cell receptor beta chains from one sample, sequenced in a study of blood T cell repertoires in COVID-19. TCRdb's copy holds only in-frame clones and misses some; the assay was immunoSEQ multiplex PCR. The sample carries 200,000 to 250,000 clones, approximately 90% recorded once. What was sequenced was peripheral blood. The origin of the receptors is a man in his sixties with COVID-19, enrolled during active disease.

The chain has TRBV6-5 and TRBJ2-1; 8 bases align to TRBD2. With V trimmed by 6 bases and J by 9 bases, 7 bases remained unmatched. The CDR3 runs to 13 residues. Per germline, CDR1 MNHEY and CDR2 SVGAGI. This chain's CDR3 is CASRPSGGGEQFF. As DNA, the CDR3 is TGTGCCAGCAGGCCCAGCGGGGGAGGTGAGCAGTTCTTC.

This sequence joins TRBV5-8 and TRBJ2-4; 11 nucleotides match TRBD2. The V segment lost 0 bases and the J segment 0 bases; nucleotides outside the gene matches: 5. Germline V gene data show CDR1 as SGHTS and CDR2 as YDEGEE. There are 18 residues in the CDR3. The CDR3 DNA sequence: TGTGCCAGCAGCTTGGCCCGACTAGCGGGGATAGCCAAAAACATTCAGTACTTC. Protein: CASSLARLAGIAKNIQYF. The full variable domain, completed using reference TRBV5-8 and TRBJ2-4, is EAGVTQSPTHLIKTRGQQATLRCSPISGHTSVYWYQQALGLGLQFLLWYDEGEERNRGNFPPRFSGRQFPNYSSELNVNALELEDSALYLCASSLARLAGIAKNIQYFGAGTRLSVL.

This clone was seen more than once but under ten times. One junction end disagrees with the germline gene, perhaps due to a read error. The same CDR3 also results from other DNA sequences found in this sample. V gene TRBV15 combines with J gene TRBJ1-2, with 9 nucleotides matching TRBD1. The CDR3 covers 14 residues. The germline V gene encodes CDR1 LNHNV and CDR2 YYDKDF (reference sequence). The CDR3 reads CATSRDRGNYGYTF. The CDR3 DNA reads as TGTGCCACCAGCCGAGACAGGGGGAACTATGGCTACACCTTC.

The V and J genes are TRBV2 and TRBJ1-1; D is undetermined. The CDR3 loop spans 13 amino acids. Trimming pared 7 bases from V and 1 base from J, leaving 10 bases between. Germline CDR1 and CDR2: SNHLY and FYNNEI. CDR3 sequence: CASKFSENTEAFF. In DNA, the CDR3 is TGTGCCAGCAAGTTCAGTGAGAACACTGAAGCTTTCTTT.

As DNA, the CDR3 is TGCGCCAGCAGCTTGGGACAGATGAACACTGAAGCTTTCTTT. Amino acid sequence: CASSLGQMNTEAFF. J is TRBJ1-1 and V is TRBV4-1; TRBD1 matches at 7 bases. The CDR3 sequence is 14 residues long. CDR1 and CDR2 from the germline V gene are MGHRA and YSYEKL. The J segment lost 0 bases and the V segment lost 5 bases, leaving 3 bases of the junction unmatched.

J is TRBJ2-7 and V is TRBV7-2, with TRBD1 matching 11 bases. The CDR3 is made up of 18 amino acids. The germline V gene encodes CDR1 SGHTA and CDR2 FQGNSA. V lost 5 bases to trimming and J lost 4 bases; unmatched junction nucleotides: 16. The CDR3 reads CASSILDRGRVRGYEQYF. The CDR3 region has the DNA TGTGCCAGCAGCATCTTGGACAGGGGGCGAGTTCGGGGTTACGAGCAGTACTTC.

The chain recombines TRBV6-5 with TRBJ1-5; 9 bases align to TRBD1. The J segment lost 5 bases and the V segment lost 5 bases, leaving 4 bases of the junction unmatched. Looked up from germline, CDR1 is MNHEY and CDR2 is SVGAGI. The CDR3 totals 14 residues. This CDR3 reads CASSNRGLDQPQHF. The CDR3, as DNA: TGTGCCAGCAGTAACAGGGGGCTTGATCAGCCCCAGCATTTT.